The clone carrying this T cell receptor (beta chain) turned up a few times. Antigen: not known. Focal radiation with ipilimumab CTLA-4 blockade was given to patients with chemo-refractory metastatic non-small-cell lung cancer. This entry belongs to a study of radiotherapy plus CTLA-4 blockade in lung cancer. Study results and limitations: Expansion of tumor-derived TCR clones was observed in blood after radiotherapy plus ipilimumab. Among reported predictors of response, early blood T cell clone dynamics with interferon-beta performed best.

The CDR3 spans 14 residues. The V gene's germline CDR1 is SGHRS and CDR2 YFSETQ. V lost 6 bases, J lost 4 bases, and 16 bases lay in between. Generated by immunoSEQ multiplex PCR, the TCRdb table keeps only in-frame clones and is missing some. This table has around 40,000 clones, 65% to 75% appearing once. The source was peripheral blood, collected from a patient treated with radiotherapy plus ipilimumab. The rearrangement uses TRBV5-1 and TRBJ2-5; D unclear. The TCR originated in a human donor with non-small cell lung cancer who had stable disease on radiotherapy plus ipilimumab. This CDR3 is CASKLLGSLETQYF. In nucleotides, the CDR3 is TGCGCCAGCAAGCTCCTGGGCAGCTTAGAGACCCAGTACTTC.